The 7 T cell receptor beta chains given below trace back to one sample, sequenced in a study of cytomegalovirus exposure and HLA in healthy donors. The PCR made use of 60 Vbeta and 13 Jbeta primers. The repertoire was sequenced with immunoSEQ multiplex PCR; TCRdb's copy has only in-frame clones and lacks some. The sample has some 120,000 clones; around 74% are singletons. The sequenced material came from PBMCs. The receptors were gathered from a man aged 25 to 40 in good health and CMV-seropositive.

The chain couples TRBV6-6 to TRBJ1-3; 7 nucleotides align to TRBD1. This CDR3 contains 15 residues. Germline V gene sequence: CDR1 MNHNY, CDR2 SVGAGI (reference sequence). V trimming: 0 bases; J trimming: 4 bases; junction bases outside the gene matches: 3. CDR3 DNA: TGTGCCAGCAGTTACTCGACAGGGAGGGGAAACACCATATATTTT. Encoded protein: CASSYSTGRGNTIYF.

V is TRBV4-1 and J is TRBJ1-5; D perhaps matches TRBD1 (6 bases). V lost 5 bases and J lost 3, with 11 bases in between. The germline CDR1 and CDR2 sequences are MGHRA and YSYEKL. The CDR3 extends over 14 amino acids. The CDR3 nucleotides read TGCGCCAGCAGCTCTGGACAGAACAATCAGCCCCAGCATTTT. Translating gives CASSSGQNNQPQHF.

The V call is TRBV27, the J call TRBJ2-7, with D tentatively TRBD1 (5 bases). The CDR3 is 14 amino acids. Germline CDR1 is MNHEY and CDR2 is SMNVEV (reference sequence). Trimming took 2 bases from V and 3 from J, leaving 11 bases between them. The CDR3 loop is CASSLKGRNYEQYF. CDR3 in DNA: TGTGCCAGCAGTTTAAAGGGGCGAAACTACGAGCAGTACTTC.

The CDR3 nucleotides are TGTGCCAGCAGGAAATCGACAGGGGATACTGAAGCTTTCTTT. Amino acids: CASRKSTGDTEAFF. The V call is TRBV6-5, the J call TRBJ1-1; 8 nucleotides match TRBD1. Germline V gene sequence: CDR1 MNHEY, CDR2 SVGAGI. CDR3 length: 14 residues. J gave up 5 bases and V 6 bases, and 8 bases lay outside the gene matches.

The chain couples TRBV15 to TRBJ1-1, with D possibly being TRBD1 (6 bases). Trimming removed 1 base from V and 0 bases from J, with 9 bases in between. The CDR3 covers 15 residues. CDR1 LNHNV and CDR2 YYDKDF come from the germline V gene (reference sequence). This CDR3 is CATSRGRGLNTEAFF. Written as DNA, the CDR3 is TGTGCCACCAGCAGAGGCAGGGGCTTGAACACTGAAGCTTTCTTT. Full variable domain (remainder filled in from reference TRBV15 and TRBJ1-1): DAMVIQNPRYQVTQFGKPVTLSCSQTLNHNVMYWYQQKSSQAPKLLFHYYDKDFNNEADTPDNFQSRRPNTSFCFLDIRSPGLGDTAMYLCATSRGRGLNTEAFFGQGTRLTVV.

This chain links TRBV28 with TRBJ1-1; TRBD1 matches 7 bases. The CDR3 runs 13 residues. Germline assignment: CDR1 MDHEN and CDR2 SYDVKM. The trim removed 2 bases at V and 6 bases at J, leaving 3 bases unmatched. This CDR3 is CASSLRGQPEAFF. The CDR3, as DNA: TGTGCCAGCAGTTTAAGGGGACAGCCTGAAGCTTTCTTT. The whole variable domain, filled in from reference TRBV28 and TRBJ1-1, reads DVKVTQSSRYLVKRTGEKVFLECVQDMDHENMFWYRQDPGLGLRLIYFSYDVKMKEKGDIPEGYSVSREKKERFSLILESASTNQTSMYLCASSLRGQPEAFFGQGTRLTVV.

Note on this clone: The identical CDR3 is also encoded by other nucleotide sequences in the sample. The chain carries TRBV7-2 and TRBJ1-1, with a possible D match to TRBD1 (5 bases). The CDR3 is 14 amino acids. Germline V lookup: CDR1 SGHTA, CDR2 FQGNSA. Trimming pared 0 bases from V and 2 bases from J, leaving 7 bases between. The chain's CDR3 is CASSLAQGNTEAFF. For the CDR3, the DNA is TGTGCCAGCAGCTTAGCGCAGGGTAACACTGAAGCTTTCTTT.